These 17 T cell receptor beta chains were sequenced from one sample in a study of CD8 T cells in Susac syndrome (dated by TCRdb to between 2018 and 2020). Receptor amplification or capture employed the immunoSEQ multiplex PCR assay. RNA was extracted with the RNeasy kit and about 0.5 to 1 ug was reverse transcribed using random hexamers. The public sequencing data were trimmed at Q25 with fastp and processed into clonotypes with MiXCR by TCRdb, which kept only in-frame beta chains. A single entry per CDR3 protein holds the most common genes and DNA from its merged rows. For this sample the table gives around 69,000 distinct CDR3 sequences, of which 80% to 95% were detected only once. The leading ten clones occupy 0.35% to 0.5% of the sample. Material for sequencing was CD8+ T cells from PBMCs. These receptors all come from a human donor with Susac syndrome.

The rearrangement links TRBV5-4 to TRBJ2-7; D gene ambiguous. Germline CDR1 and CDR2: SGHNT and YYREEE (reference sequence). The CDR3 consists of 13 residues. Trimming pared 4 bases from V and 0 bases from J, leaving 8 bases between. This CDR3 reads CASSHPSSYEQYF. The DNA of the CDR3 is TGTGCCAGCAGCCATCCGAGCTCCTACGAGCAGTACTTC.

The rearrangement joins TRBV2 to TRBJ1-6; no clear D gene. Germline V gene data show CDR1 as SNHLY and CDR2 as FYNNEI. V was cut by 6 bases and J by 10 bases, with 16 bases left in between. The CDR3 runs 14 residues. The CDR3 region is CASREPWEGSPLHF. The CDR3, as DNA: TGTGCCAGCAGGGAGCCCTGGGAGGGATCACCCCTCCACTTT.

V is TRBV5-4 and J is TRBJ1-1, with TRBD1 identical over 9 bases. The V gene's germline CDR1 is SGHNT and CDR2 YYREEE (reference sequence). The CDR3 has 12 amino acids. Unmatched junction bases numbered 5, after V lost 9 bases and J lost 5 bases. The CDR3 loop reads CATKDRGTEAFF. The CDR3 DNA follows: TGTGCCACCAAGGACAGGGGAACTGAAGCTTTCTTT.

For the CDR3, the DNA is TGTGCCAGCAGCCCTGGGGCATCGGGGGAAGAGACCCAGTACTTC. Residues: CASSPGASGEETQYF. This sequence joins TRBV5-6 and TRBJ2-5; perhaps TRBD2 as D (6 bases). Germline loops: CDR1 SGHDT, CDR2 YYEEEE. This CDR3 region has 15 residues. V was trimmed by 4 bases and J by 3 bases, leaving 16 bases between them.

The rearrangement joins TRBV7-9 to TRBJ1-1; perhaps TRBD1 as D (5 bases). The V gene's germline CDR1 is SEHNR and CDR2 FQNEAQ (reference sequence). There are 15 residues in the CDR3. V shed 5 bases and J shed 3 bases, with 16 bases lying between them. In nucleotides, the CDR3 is TGTGCCAGCAGCCCGGCGCAGGGAATGGACACTGAAGCTTTCTTT. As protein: CASSPAQGMDTEAFF.

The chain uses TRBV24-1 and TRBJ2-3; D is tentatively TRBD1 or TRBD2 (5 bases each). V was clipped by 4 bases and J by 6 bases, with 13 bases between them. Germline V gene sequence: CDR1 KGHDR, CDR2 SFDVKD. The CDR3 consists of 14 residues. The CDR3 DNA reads TGTGCCACCAGTGACCCCGGGACCCCCGATACGCAGTATTTT. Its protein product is CATSDPGTPDTQYF.

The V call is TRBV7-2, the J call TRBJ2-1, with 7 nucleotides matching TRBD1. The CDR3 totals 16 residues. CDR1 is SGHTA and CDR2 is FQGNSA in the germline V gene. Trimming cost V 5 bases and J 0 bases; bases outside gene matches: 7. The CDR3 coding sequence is TGTGCCAGCAGCCCCCAATCAGGGGGCTCCTACAATGAGCAGTTCTTC. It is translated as CASSPQSGGSYNEQFF.

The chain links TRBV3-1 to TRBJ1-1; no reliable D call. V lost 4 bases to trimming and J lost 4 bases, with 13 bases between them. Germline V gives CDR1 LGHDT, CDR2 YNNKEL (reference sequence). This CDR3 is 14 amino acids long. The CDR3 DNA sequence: TGTGCCAGCAGCCGCCTCCTGTTAGGCACTGAAGCTTTCTTT. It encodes CASSRLLLGTEAFF.

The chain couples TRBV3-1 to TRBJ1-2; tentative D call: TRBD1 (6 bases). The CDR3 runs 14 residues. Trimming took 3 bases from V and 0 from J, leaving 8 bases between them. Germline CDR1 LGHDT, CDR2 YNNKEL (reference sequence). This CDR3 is CASSHGTTNYGYTF. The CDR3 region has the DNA TGTGCCAGCAGCCACGGGACAACTAACTATGGCTACACCTTC.

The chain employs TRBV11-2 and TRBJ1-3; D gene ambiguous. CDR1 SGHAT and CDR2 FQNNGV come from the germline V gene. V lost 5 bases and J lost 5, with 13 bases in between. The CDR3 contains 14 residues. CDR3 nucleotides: TGTGCCAGCAGCCAAGTACGCGGAAGAAACACCATATATTTT. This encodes CASSQVRGRNTIYF.

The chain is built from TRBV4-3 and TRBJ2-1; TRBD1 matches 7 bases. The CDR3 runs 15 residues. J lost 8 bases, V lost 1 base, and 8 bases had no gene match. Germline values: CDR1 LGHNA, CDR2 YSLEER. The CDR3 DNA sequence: TGCGCCAGCAGCCAAGTTGAGACAGGGTGGCATGAGCAGTTCTTC. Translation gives CASSQVETGWHEQFF.

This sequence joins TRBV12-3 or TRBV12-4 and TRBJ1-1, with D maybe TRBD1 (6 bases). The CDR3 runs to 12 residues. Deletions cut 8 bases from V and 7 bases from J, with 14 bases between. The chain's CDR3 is CASYTKGVEAFF. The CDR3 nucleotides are TGTGCCAGCTATACGAAGGGGGTTGAAGCTTTCTTT.

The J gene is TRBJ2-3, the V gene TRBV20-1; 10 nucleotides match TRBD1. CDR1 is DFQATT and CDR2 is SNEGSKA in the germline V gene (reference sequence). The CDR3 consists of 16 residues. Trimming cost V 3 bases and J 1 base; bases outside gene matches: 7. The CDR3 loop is CSARHRDRGGTDTQYF. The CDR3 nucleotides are TGCAGTGCTAGGCACCGGGACAGGGGAGGCACAGATACGCAGTATTTT.

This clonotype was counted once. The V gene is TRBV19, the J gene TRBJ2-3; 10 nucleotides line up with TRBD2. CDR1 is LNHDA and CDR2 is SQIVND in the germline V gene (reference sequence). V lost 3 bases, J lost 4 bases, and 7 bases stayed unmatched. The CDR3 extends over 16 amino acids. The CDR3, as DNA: TGTGCCAGTAGTATGTTACTAGCGGGGAAAGCAGATACGCAGTATTTT. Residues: CASSMLLAGKADTQYF.

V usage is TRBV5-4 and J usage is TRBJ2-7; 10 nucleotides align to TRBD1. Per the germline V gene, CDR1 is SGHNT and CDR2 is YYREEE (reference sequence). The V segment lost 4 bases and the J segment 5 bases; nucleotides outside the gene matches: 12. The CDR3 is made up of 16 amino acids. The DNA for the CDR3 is TGTGCCAGCAGCGATCCGTCTACCGGGACAGGGGACGAGCAGTACTTC. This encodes CASSDPSTGTGDEQYF.

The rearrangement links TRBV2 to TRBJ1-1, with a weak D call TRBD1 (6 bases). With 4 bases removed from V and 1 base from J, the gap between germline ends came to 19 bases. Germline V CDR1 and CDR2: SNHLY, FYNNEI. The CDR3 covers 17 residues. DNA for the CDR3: TGTGCCAGCAGTGGGGTTACAGGGACCCGGGGGAACACTGAAGCTTTCTTT. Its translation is CASSGVTGTRGNTEAFF.

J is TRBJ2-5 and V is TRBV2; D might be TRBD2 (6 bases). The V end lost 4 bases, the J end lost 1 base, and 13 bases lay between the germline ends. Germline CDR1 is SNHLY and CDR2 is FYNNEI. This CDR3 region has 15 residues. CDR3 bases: TGTGCCAGCAGTGGCCGGGACTTCTTCCAAGAGACCCAGTACTTC. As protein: CASSGRDFFQETQYF. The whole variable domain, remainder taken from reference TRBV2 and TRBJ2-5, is EPEVTQTPSHQVTQMGQEVILRCVPISNHLYFYWYRQILGQKVEFLVSFYNNEISEKSEIFDDQFSVERPDGSNFTLKIRSTKLEDSAMYFCASSGRDFFQETQYFGPGTRLLVL.